This TCR beta chain was sequenced for a study of blood T cell repertoires in COVID-19. About the study: Acute and convalescent COVID-19 specimens originated in the United States, Italy and Spain. In each case, the material was cDNA or gDNA derived from T cells, B-cell-depleted T cells, or PBMCs.

This CDR3 spans 12 amino acids. The germline V and J ends were trimmed by 2 bases and 12 bases, with 11 bases remaining between them. Germline V gene lookup returns CDR1 KGHSH and CDR2 LQKENI. Original methodology: Amplification of reference gene primers provided the estimated nucleated cell counts. The repertoire was sequenced with immunoSEQ multiplex PCR; TCRdb's copy has only in-frame clones and lacks some. V, J and clone size are those of that table, while D and trimming were read from the DNA. In the table there are 250,000 to 300,000 clones, 86% of which are singletons. This sequence joins TRBV18 and TRBJ2-1, with D tentatively TRBD2 (6 bases). Sequencing was carried out using peripheral blood. The sequence was collected from a woman in her 30s with active or convalescent COVID-19. Written as DNA, the CDR3 is TGTGCCAGCTCACCAGGAGGGGCTTGGCAGTTCTTC. It encodes CASSPGGAWQFF.